One sample yielded the 23 T cell receptor beta chains listed below, sequenced in a study of CD8+ T cells in alopecia areata. Reverse transcribed after extraction, RNA yielded cDNA as the sequencing template. Measured with immunoSEQ multiplex PCR; TCRdb has only the in-frame clones, and not every one. This sample has about 270,000 clones, each found more than once. Pooled cutaneous lymph node cells were sorted using CD4, CD8alpha, NKG2D, NKG2ACE and other markers. Sequencing was done on a sample of CD4+ T cells sorted from a lymph node. Every receptor here comes from a C3H/HeJ mouse with alopecia areata. The strain's MHC: H2-k.

As concerns this clone: Germline and genes: mouse. The read halts 4 residues ahead of the CDR3 end, with the missing end drawn from the germline J gene. The chain joins TRBV13-3 to TRBJ2-7; tentative D call: TRBD1 (7 bases). Germline CDR1 and CDR2: NNHDY and SYVADS. V was pared by 0 bases and J by 0 bases, with 10 bases between. The CDR3 length is 15 residues. Here the CDR3 reads CASSDAGGYSYEQYF. The DNA read from the CDR3 is TGTGCCAGCAGTGATGCAGGGGGGTACTCCTAT.

As to this clone: Mouse gene names and germline throughout. The read comes to an end 4 residues before the CDR3 does, leaving the germline J gene to fill in the end. This sequence joins TRBV5 and TRBJ2-5; 14 positions match TRBD2. This CDR3 contains 17 residues. J was trimmed by 3 bases and V by 2 bases; bases with no gene match: 4. Germline CDR1 reads LGHNA; CDR2 reads YNLKQL (reference sequence). The CDR3 sequence: CASSQLGTGGAQDTQYF. Partial CDR3 DNA: TGTGCCAGCAGCCAACTCGGGACTGGGGGGGCGCAAGAC.

This clone was counted only a few times. Genes here carry mouse names. The CDR3 end is not reached by the read, which stops 4 residues before it; the germline J gene fills it in. V and J are TRBV13-1 and TRBJ2-5; 8 bases line up with TRBD2. J lost 0 bases, V lost 5 bases, and 5 bases had no gene match. Per germline, CDR1 NSHNY and CDR2 SYGAGN. The CDR3 covers 15 residues. The covered CDR3 bases are TGTGCCAGCAGGGCACTGGGGGCTAACCAAGAC. It is translated as CASRALGANQD. The whole CDR3 protein is CASRALGANQDTQYF.

Concerning this clone itself: Gene names are mouse gene names. The read stops 4 residues short of the end of the CDR3; the missing end is completed from the germline J gene. This chain connects TRBV31 to TRBJ2-3; TRBD2 might be the D (7 bases). Germline V gives CDR1 GKSSPN, CDR2 SITVG. Trimming took off 2 bases at V and 3 bases at J, with 9 bases between the two ends. The CDR3 is made up of 13 amino acids. The DNA read from the CDR3 is TGTGCCTGGAGTGGGGGGCAAGCAGAA. Its protein is CAWSGGQAE. The whole CDR3 protein reads CAWSGGQAETLYF.

This clone was counted ten times or more. All gene names here are mouse names. The read is 4 residues too short to cover the CDR3 end, so that end is filled in from the germline J gene. The J gene is TRBJ2-5, the V gene TRBV13-1; D is perhaps TRBD1 (6 bases). The CDR3 totals 13 residues. CDR1 is NSHNY and CDR2 is SYGAGN in the germline V gene. Trimming left V 3 bases short and J 2 bases short, with 7 bases between. The CDR3 spells CASSGTAQDTQYF. CDR3 DNA, as far as it was read: TGTGCCAGCAGTGGGACAGCCCAAGAC.

This clone has more than one count but fewer than ten. Gene names are mouse gene names. The read comes to an end 4 residues before the CDR3 does, leaving the germline J gene to fill in the end. The gene calls are TRBV31 and TRBJ2-7; a possible D gene is TRBD1 (5 bases). Trimming took 4 bases from V and 0 from J, leaving 10 bases between them. The CDR3 runs to 13 residues. Germline loops: CDR1 GKSSPN, CDR2 SITVG. The CDR3: CAWTRQSSYEQYF. The part of the CDR3 DNA that was read is TGTGCCTGGACCCGACAGAGCTCCTAT.

A few counts support this clone. Here the gene names and germline are mouse. Read data end 4 residues before the CDR3 end; the end is taken from the germline J gene. The chain uses TRBV31 and TRBJ2-2; 7 positions match TRBD2. Trimming at V came to 1 base and at J to 2 bases, leaving 1 base not matched to a gene. From germline, CDR1 is GKSSPN and CDR2 SITVG. The CDR3 sequence is 14 residues long. CDR3 DNA, as far as it was read: TGTGCCTGGAGTCCCTGGGGGAACACCGGG. Amino acid sequence: CAWSPWGNTG. The CDR3 in its entirety is CAWSPWGNTGQLYF.

A remark on this clone: Gene names denote mouse genes. The read stops 4 residues short of the end of the CDR3; the missing end is completed from the germline J gene. Other DNA variants within this sample encode the same CDR3. The chain is built from TRBV1 and TRBJ2-5; 8 nucleotides agree with TRBD1. The V gene's germline CDR1 is NSQYPW and CDR2 LRSPGD (reference sequence). The CDR3 sequence is 14 residues long. CDR3 residues: CTCSAQGARDTQYF. Incomplete CDR3 DNA: TGCACCTGCAGTGCGCAGGGGGCGCGGGAC.

About this clone itself: The genes and germline here are from mouse. This same CDR3 is encoded by further DNA sequences in the sample. CDR3 bases read: TGTGCCAGCAGTATCCTGGGGAGCTAT. This encodes CASSILGSY. The complete CDR3 protein is CASSILGSYEQYF. The V gene is TRBV19, the J gene TRBJ2-7; weak D call: TRBD2 (6 bases). The read finishes 4 residues shy of the CDR3 end, and the germline J gene is used to complete it. The ends were cut back, 2 bases at V and 3 bases at J, with 9 bases in the middle. The CDR3 is made up of 13 amino acids. The V gene's germline CDR1 is FNHDT and CDR2 SITEND (reference sequence).

Regarding this clone: The gene symbols are mouse symbols. At the DNA level, this CDR3 is encoded by other sequences in the same sample as well. CDR3 region: CAWSLRGGAETLYF. The part of the CDR3 DNA that was read is TGTGCCTGGAGTCTCAGGGGGGGTGCAGAA. This rearrangement joins TRBV31 to TRBJ2-3, with D maybe TRBD1 (7 bases). Sequencing ends 4 residues short of the CDR3 end; the germline J gene provides the rest. The CDR3 runs to 14 residues. V shed 0 bases and J shed 1 base, with 8 bases lying between them. Per germline, CDR1 GKSSPN and CDR2 SITVG.

On this clone: Gene names and germline match the mouse. The CDR3 end falls 4 residues outside the read, so it is completed with the germline J gene. The chain combines TRBV1 with TRBJ2-1; D is perhaps TRBD1 (5 bases). Trimming took 0 bases from V and 5 from J, leaving 11 bases between them. This CDR3 is built from 15 residues. Germline CDR1 and CDR2: NSQYPW and LRSPGD (reference sequence). The CDR3 spells CTCSADGGDDAEQFF. The DNA read from the CDR3 is TGCACCTGCAGTGCAGATGGAGGGGATGATGCT.

In the case of this clone: Here the gene names and germline are mouse. The read comes to an end 3 residues before the CDR3 does, leaving the germline J gene to fill in the end. This rearrangement joins TRBV1 to TRBJ1-6; D remains ambiguous. TRBJ1-6 is sorted into the ORF group, with uncertain function. The CDR3 totals 14 residues. Germline CDR1 is NSQYPW and CDR2 is LRSPGD (reference sequence). Trimming removed 1 base from V and 3 bases from J, with 4 bases in between. The part of the CDR3 DNA that was read is TGCACCTGCAGTGCAGTCAGCTATAATTCGCCC. Its translation is CTCSAVSYNSP. The whole CDR3 reads CTCSAVSYNSPLYF.

This clone was recorded a few times. Gene names follow the mouse nomenclature. The read falls 4 residues short of the CDR3 end, and the missing part is taken from the germline J gene. The chain links TRBV13-2 to TRBJ2-1; tentative D call: TRBD2 (6 bases). Per the germline V gene, CDR1 is NNHNN and CDR2 is SYGAGS (reference sequence). This CDR3 comprises 12 residues. The CDR3 DNA, read in part, is TGTGCCAGCGGTGAAGACTGGGCT. Amino acid sequence: CASGEDWA. In full, the CDR3 reads CASGEDWAEQFF.

In this sample, this clone turned up many times. The genes and germline here are from mouse. The missing CDR3 end, 4 residues past where the read stops, is filled in from the germline J gene. This chain links TRBV17 with TRBJ2-2; 7 bases agree with TRBD1. Germline V gene lookup returns CDR1 MNHDT and CDR2 YYDKIL. This CDR3 spans 14 amino acids. Trimming took 7 bases from V and 0 from J; bases not matched to a gene: 2. CDR3 protein: CASTGTANTGQLYF. The sequenced part of the CDR3 DNA is TGTGCTAGCACCGGGACAGCAAACACCGGG.

About this clone itself: Gene names follow the mouse nomenclature. The read halts 4 residues ahead of the CDR3 end, with the missing end drawn from the germline J gene. The rearrangement joins TRBV13-3 to TRBJ1-1; D not certain. The CDR3 is 11 amino acids. Looked up from germline, CDR1 is NNHDY and CDR2 is SYVADS. CDR3 bases read: TGTGCCAGCAGTGTAAGGACA. Translation: CASSVRT. The full CDR3 protein reads CASSVRTEVFF.

In this sample, this clone turned up many times. Mouse names are used for the genes. The CDR3 bases that were read are TGTGCTAGCAGTAGAGTTCTGACTAGTGCAGAA. It codes for CASSRVLTSAE. The full CDR3 is CASSRVLTSAETLYF. V gene TRBV17 combines with J gene TRBJ2-3; D unclear. The read halts 4 residues ahead of the CDR3 end, with the missing end drawn from the germline J gene. V gave up 1 base and J gave up 0 bases, with 8 bases separating them. This CDR3 has 15 residues. Germline V gene data show CDR1 as MNHDT and CDR2 as YYDKIL.

The table lists this clone with a few counts. The genes and germline here are from mouse. The read is 4 residues too short to cover the CDR3 end, so that end is filled in from the germline J gene. This chain connects TRBV31 to TRBJ2-3; 10 nucleotides line up with TRBD1. The V segment lost 3 bases and the J segment 1 base; nucleotides outside the gene matches: 4. The germline CDR1 and CDR2 sequences are GKSSPN and SITVG. The CDR3 is made up of 15 amino acids. CDR3 bases read: TGTGCCTGGAGCCGGGACAGGGGACGTGCAGAA. This encodes CAWSRDRGRAE. The CDR3 in its entirety is CAWSRDRGRAETLYF.

This clone appeared a few times. Gene names and germline match the mouse. The read ends 4 residues early relative to the CDR3; the germline J gene fills the gap. The rearrangement uses TRBV3 and TRBJ2-5; D unresolved. V lost 2 bases and J 3 bases, leaving 6 bases between the germline ends. Germline CDR1 is SNHLY and CDR2 is FYNGKV (reference sequence). The CDR3 covers 13 residues. The CDR3 bases that were read are TGTGCCAGCAGCTTAAATCAACAAGAC. It codes for CASSLNQQD. The whole CDR3 sequence reads CASSLNQQDTQYF.

In this sample, this clone turned up a few times. Germline and genes here are mouse. The read ends 4 residues shy of where the CDR3 ends; the end is completed using the germline J gene. The V and J genes are TRBV1 and TRBJ2-2; 8 bases align to TRBD1. The germline V gene encodes CDR1 NSQYPW and CDR2 LRSPGD (reference sequence). V gave up 1 base and J gave up 0 bases; unmatched junction bases: 1. The CDR3 is 16 amino acids. Partial CDR3 DNA: TGCACCTGCAGTGCAGGGACAGGGTCAAACACCGGG. Amino acid sequence: CTCSAGTGSNTG. The CDR3 as a whole reads CTCSAGTGSNTGQLYF. Together with reference TRBV1 and TRBJ2-2, the CDR3 gives the full variable domain: VTLLEQNPRWRLVPRGQAVNLRCILKNSQYPWMSWYQQDLQKQLQWLFTLRSPGDKEVKSLPGADYLATRVTDTELRLQVANMSQGRTLYCTCSAGTGSNTGQLYFGEGSKLTVL.

This clone appeared a few times. Mouse gene names and germline throughout. The read comes to an end 4 residues before the CDR3 does, leaving the germline J gene to fill in the end. The chain couples TRBV13-1 to TRBJ2-7; 7 positions agree with TRBD2. The germline V gene encodes CDR1 NSHNY and CDR2 SYGAGN. The V gene end was trimmed by 4 bases and the J gene end by 0 bases; junction bases not matched to a gene: 7. The CDR3 consists of 15 residues. Incomplete CDR3 DNA: TGTGCCAGCAGTCCTTCTGGGGGAGCCTCCTAT. Its protein is CASSPSGGASY. The CDR3 reads in full as CASSPSGGASYEQYF.

The table lists this clone with a few counts. Genes here carry mouse names. The read terminates 4 residues before the CDR3 end, so the remaining end is supplied by the germline J gene. The same CDR3 arises from other DNA sequences in this sample as well. This chain links TRBV13-1 with TRBJ2-5, with TRBD2 identical over 9 bases. V dropped 1 base and J dropped 2; count of bases not matched to a gene: 2. This CDR3 is built from 15 residues. Germline CDR1 is NSHNY and CDR2 is SYGAGN. The sequenced part of the CDR3 DNA is TGTGCCAGCAGTGATATACTGGGGGGCCAAGAC. Protein sequence: CASSDILGGQD. The complete CDR3 protein is CASSDILGGQDTQYF.

This clone appeared a few times. Mouse gene names and germline throughout. The CDR3 is cut off 4 residues early in the read; its end comes from the germline J gene. The rearrangement uses TRBV19 and TRBJ1-2, with a weak D call TRBD1 (6 bases). Trimming shortened V by 1 base and J by 4 bases, and 11 bases separated the two germline ends. The CDR3 is made up of 14 amino acids. The germline gives CDR1 FNHDT, CDR2 SITEND (reference sequence). This CDR3 reads CASSINHRASDYTF. CDR3 DNA (partial): TGTGCCAGCAGTATAAACCACAGGGCCTCC.

As to this clone: Each gene name is a mouse one. With the read ending 4 residues before the CDR3 end, the germline J gene is used to fill in that end. The chain couples TRBV5 to TRBJ2-1; 7 positions match TRBD1. V lost 1 base, J lost 3 bases, and 3 bases stayed unmatched. Germline V lookup: CDR1 LGHNA, CDR2 YNLKQL (reference sequence). The CDR3 extends over 15 amino acids. The part of the CDR3 DNA that was read is TGTGCCAGCAGCCAAGTGGGACAGAGCTATGCT. Its protein is CASSQVGQSYA. In full, the CDR3 reads CASSQVGQSYAEQFF.